The 21 T cell receptor beta chains presented below share a single source sample, sequenced in a study of cytomegalovirus exposure and HLA in healthy donors. The PCR was carried out with 60 Vbeta primers and 13 Jbeta primers. Sequenced by immunoSEQ multiplex PCR; TCRdb stores in-frame clones only, minus some. The sample lists 200,000 or so clones, around 81% seen once, with approximately 2% in the top ten. Sequencing input: PBMCs. These receptor sequences come from a young woman in good health and CMV-seropositive.

V usage is TRBV2 and J usage is TRBJ2-2; D is perhaps TRBD2 (5 bases). The length of the CDR3 is 14 residues. V lost 8 bases, J lost 6 bases, and 16 bases lay in between. Germline CDR1 and CDR2: SNHLY and FYNNEI. This chain's CDR3 is CASRGLLKAGELFF. In nucleotides, the CDR3 is TGTGCCAGCCGGGGTCTCCTAAAGGCCGGGGAGCTGTTTTTT.

This chain links TRBV5-4 with TRBJ1-1; 8 bases line up with TRBD1. Looked up from germline, CDR1 is SGHNT and CDR2 is YYREEE (reference sequence). V trimming: 6 bases; J trimming: 7 bases; junction bases outside the gene matches: 11. The CDR3 spans 14 residues. CDR3 sequence reads: CASNRPDRANEAFF. CDR3 DNA sequence: TGTGCCAGCAACCGACCGGACAGGGCTAATGAAGCTTTCTTT. Variable domain in full (rest from reference TRBV5-4 and TRBJ1-1): ETGVTQSPTHLIKTRGQQVTLRCSSQSGHNTVSWYQQALGQGPQFIFQYYREEENGRGNFPPRFSGLQFPNYSSELNVNALELDDSALYLCASNRPDRANEAFFGQGTRLTVV.

The chain carries TRBV2 and TRBJ2-5; TRBD2 aligns across 12 bases. V shed 1 base, J shed 2 bases, and the junction held 5 bases outside the gene matches. The CDR3 covers 17 residues. Per the germline V gene, CDR1 is SNHLY and CDR2 is FYNNEI. The CDR3 region is CASSEGGLAGIQETQYF. In DNA, the CDR3 is TGTGCCAGCAGTGAAGGAGGACTAGCGGGGATACAAGAGACCCAGTACTTC.

This clone showed up just once. The chain recombines TRBV7-6 with TRBJ1-2; the D is unclear. V was cut by 2 bases and J by 4 bases, with 8 bases left in between. Germline CDR1 SGHVS, CDR2 FNYEAQ. The CDR3 extends over 13 amino acids. CDR3: CASSLTSSYGYTF. The CDR3 bases are TGTGCCAGCAGCTTAACGAGCTCCTATGGCTACACCTTC.

The rearrangement uses TRBV13 and TRBJ1-2, with TRBD1 as a possible D gene (5 bases). The ends were cut back, 3 bases at V and 3 bases at J, with 20 bases in the middle. This CDR3 is 17 amino acids long. Germline-derived CDR1 and CDR2 are PRHDT and FYEKMQ (reference sequence). The CDR3 here is CASSFSLPGFSHYGYTF. Here the CDR3 DNA reads TGTGCCAGCAGCTTCAGTCTACCAGGGTTCTCCCACTATGGCTACACCTTC.

The gene calls are TRBV4-1 and TRBJ2-3, with D tentatively TRBD2 (6 bases). Per the germline V gene, CDR1 is MGHRA and CDR2 is YSYEKL. CDR3 length: 15 residues. Trimming cost V 4 bases and J 0 bases, with 11 bases left between them. The CDR3: CASSPLGGSTDTQYF. CDR3 DNA: TGCGCCAGCAGCCCGCTTGGGGGGAGCACAGATACGCAGTATTTT.

The chain couples TRBV5-5 to TRBJ2-7, with unresolved D. Trimming pared 3 bases from V and 3 bases from J, leaving 16 bases between. The length of the CDR3 is 15 residues. CDR1 and CDR2 from the germline V gene are SGHKS and YYEKEE (reference sequence). CDR3 coding DNA: TGTGCCAGCAGCTATCGTTTGGGCTACGTCTACGAGCAGTACTTC. It translates to CASSYRLGYVYEQYF. The variable domain in full, with the rest retrieved from reference TRBV5-5 and TRBJ2-7, is DAGVTQSPTHLIKTRGQQVTLRCSPISGHKSVSWYQQVLGQGPQFIFQYYEKEERGRGNFPDRFSARQFPNYSSELNVNALLLGDSALYLCASSYRLGYVYEQYFGPGTRLTVT.

In its sample, this clone was seen a few times. The chain carries TRBV4-1 and TRBJ2-2; 9 nucleotides line up with TRBD2. CDR3 length: 20 amino acids. With 0 bases clipped from V and 0 bases from J, the junction kept 11 bases outside the gene matches. Germline lookup yields CDR1 MGHRA and CDR2 YSYEKL. The chain's CDR3 is CASSQDQGSGGPSNTGELFF. CDR3 bases: TGCGCCAGCAGCCAAGATCAGGGTAGCGGGGGACCTTCGAACACCGGGGAGCTGTTTTTT.

The genes are TRBV10-2 and TRBJ2-1, with 7 bases aligning to TRBD1. This CDR3 comprises 17 residues. Germline V gives CDR1 WSHSY, CDR2 SAAADI. V trimming: 5 bases; J trimming: 2 bases; junction bases outside the gene matches: 12. DNA for the CDR3: TGCGCCAGCAGTCAATTATTACAGGGGCTCGCCTACAATGAGCAGTTCTTC. Translating it yields CASSQLLQGLAYNEQFF.

The J gene is TRBJ1-4, the V gene TRBV6-1; D gene ambiguous. This CDR3 has 17 amino acids. The V and J ends lost 3 bases and 4 bases respectively, with 18 bases between them. The germline V gene has CDR1 MNHNS and CDR2 SASEGT. CDR3 sequence (DNA): TGTGCCAGCAGTGAGCGATATATTATGCGGTTTAATGAAAAACTGTTTTTT. It specifies CASSERYIMRFNEKLFF.

The V and J genes are TRBV5-5 and TRBJ1-6; TRBD1 might be the D (6 bases). Germline V CDR1 and CDR2: SGHKS, YYEKEE (reference sequence). The CDR3 spans 14 residues. V was clipped by 3 bases and J by 7 bases, with 11 bases between them. The CDR3 DNA follows: TGTGCCAGCAGCTACACAGGGTTAAATTCACCCCTCCACTTT. Translation gives CASSYTGLNSPLHF. Full variable domain (rest looked up from reference TRBV5-5 and TRBJ1-6): DAGVTQSPTHLIKTRGQQVTLRCSPISGHKSVSWYQQVLGQGPQFIFQYYEKEERGRGNFPDRFSARQFPNYSSELNVNALLLGDSALYLCASSYTGLNSPLHFGNGTRLTVT.

CDR3: CASSESEPSSYNEQFF. CDR3 coding DNA: TGTGCCAGCAGTGAATCTGAACCGAGCTCCTACAATGAGCAGTTCTTC. The V and J genes are TRBV25-1 and TRBJ2-1; D unresolved. This CDR3 region has 16 residues. Germline V gene lookup returns CDR1 MGHDK and CDR2 SYGVNS. V was trimmed by 1 base and J by 0 bases, leaving 10 bases between them.

This clone was counted a single time. The chain carries TRBV28 and TRBJ2-1; 9 nucleotides agree with TRBD1. Per germline, CDR1 MDHEN and CDR2 SYDVKM. There are 14 residues in the CDR3. The junction had 5 bases not matched to a gene; V was cut back by 6 bases and J by 5 bases. The CDR3 DNA sequence: TGTGCCAGCAGGACCCGGGACAGGGACAATGAGCAGTTCTTC. Translation gives CASRTRDRDNEQFF.

J is TRBJ1-2 and V is TRBV6-1; 7 nucleotides agree with TRBD1. CDR1 and CDR2 (germline): MNHNS, SASEGT. The J segment lost 2 bases and the V segment lost 7 bases, leaving 4 bases of the junction unmatched. The length of the CDR3 is 13 residues. CDR3 sequence: CASTRQGNYGYTF. The CDR3, as DNA: TGTGCCAGCACCCGACAGGGAAACTATGGCTACACCTTC.

The chain links TRBV27 to TRBJ2-5, with 12 bases aligning to TRBD2. Per the germline V gene, CDR1 is MNHEY and CDR2 is SMNVEV (reference sequence). This CDR3 has 16 amino acids. V trimming: 3 bases; J trimming: 5 bases; junction bases outside the gene matches: 7. The CDR3 nucleotides read TGTGCCAGCAGTTTGCTAGCGGGGGGGCCCAGGGAGACCCAGTACTTC. It is translated as CASSLLAGGPRETQYF.

This chain uses TRBV4-2 with TRBJ2-1; D may be TRBD1 (6 bases). Trimming shortened V by 0 bases and J by 10 bases, and 22 bases separated the two germline ends. This CDR3 has 17 residues. Per the germline V gene, CDR1 is LGHNA and CDR2 is YNFKEQ. The CDR3 DNA is TGTGCCAGCAGCCAAGAAAGCCTCGAGACAGGATCATGGGAGCAGTTCTTC. It yields the protein CASSQESLETGSWEQFF.

This clone has just a few counts. This chain joins TRBV10-1 and TRBJ1-1, with 7 positions matching TRBD1. The CDR3 is 14 amino acids. CDR1 and CDR2 (germline): WNHNN, SYGVQD (reference sequence). J gave up 2 bases and V 7 bases, and 7 bases lay outside the gene matches. Written as DNA, the CDR3 is TGCGCCAGCAACCAGGACAGGTCTAACACTGAAGCTTTCTTT. This translates into CASNQDRSNTEAFF.

The chain couples TRBV5-1 to TRBJ2-1; 10 nucleotides match TRBD1. The CDR3 contains 16 residues. The germline V gene encodes CDR1 SGHRS and CDR2 YFSETQ. V was clipped by 2 bases and J by 12 bases; unmatched bases: 14. Here the CDR3 reads CASSLGDRGLGEGQFF. In DNA, the CDR3 is TGCGCCAGCAGCTTAGGGGACAGGGGCCTTGGCGAAGGGCAGTTCTTC. Full variable domain (remainder filled in from reference TRBV5-1 and TRBJ2-1): KAGVTQTPRYLIKTRGQQVTLSCSPISGHRSVSWYQQTPGQGLQFLFEYFSETQRNKGNFPGRFSGRQFSNSRSEMNVSTLELGDSALYLCASSLGDRGLGEGQFFGPGTRLTVL.

The V and J genes are TRBV7-9 and TRBJ1-2, with 7 bases fitting TRBD1. Trimming cost V 4 bases and J 6 bases; bases outside gene matches: 11. Germline V gene sequence: CDR1 SEHNR, CDR2 FQNEAQ (reference sequence). The CDR3 sequence is 15 residues long. In DNA, the CDR3 is TGTGCCAGCAGCTCGCCGACAGGGTCGGTGGATGGCTACACCTTC. Its translation is CASSSPTGSVDGYTF.

The chain links TRBV5-4 to TRBJ1-3; 9 positions match TRBD1. The CDR3 is made up of 15 amino acids. Germline loops: CDR1 SGHNT, CDR2 YYREEE (reference sequence). J lost 4 bases, V lost 4 bases, and 6 bases had no gene match. The CDR3 coding sequence is TGTGCCAGCAGCACCCAACAGGGGGCGGGAAACACCATATATTTT. Amino acid sequence: CASSTQQGAGNTIYF.

V is TRBV25-1 and J is TRBJ1-1; 8 bases are a match to TRBD1. The germline V gene has CDR1 MGHDK and CDR2 SYGVNS. Trimming removed 8 bases from V and 4 bases from J; junction bases left unmatched: 6. The CDR3 is 13 amino acids. This CDR3 reads CASRDRGVTEAFF. Written as DNA, the CDR3 is TGTGCCAGCCGAGACAGGGGAGTCACTGAAGCTTTCTTT.